A single sample is the source of the 14 T cell receptor beta chains below, sequenced in a study of regulatory T cells in long-lasting Graves disease. Time point specified: newly diagnosed GD, antithyroid drugs for less than 3 months. Isolated PBMC RNA provided the starting material for the TCR library. Through Arm-PCR of CDR3 regions and iRepertoire HTBI primers, TCR beta libraries were built. TCRdb redid the calling of the multiplex PCR reads with MiXCR, one entry per CDR3 protein. The repertoire includes 540,000 or so distinct CDR3 sequences, roughly 12% of them detected once, and roughly 9.7% sits in the top ten. The same data also contributed to another study, on T cells in Graves' hyperthyroidism and ophthalmopathy.

Material: peripheral blood mononuclear cells (PBMCs), obtained at new diagnosis, from a patient treated with antithyroid drugs. These receptors were collected from a man in his thirties or forties with Graves disease.

The chain uses TRBV10-2 and TRBJ2-5; the D is unclear. V lost 2 bases, J lost 1 base, and 8 bases lay in between. This CDR3 is built from 14 residues. Germline CDR1 and CDR2: WSHSY and SAAADI. In DNA, the CDR3 is TGCGCCAGCAGTGAGGGGCGGCCCCAAGAGACCCAGTACTTC. Amino acid sequence: CASSEGRPQETQYF.

The sample holds a few counts of this clonotype. The chain joins TRBV6-1 to TRBJ2-1, with TRBD2 matching over 7 bases. Germline loops: CDR1 MNHNS, CDR2 SASEGT. The CDR3 sequence is 15 residues long. With V trimmed by 6 bases and J by 7 bases, 12 bases remained unmatched. CDR3 sequence reads: CASRLRAGVRNEQFF. CDR3 sequence (DNA): TGTGCCAGCAGGCTCAGGGCGGGAGTTCGAAATGAGCAGTTCTTC.

The rearrangement links TRBV3-1 to TRBJ2-1, with 15 nucleotides matching TRBD2. The germline V gene has CDR1 LGHDT and CDR2 YNNKEL (reference sequence). CDR3 length: 17 amino acids. V was clipped by 4 bases and J by 3 bases; unmatched bases: 4. The CDR3 here is CASSRSGLAGGYNEQFF. The CDR3 DNA is TGTGCCAGCAGCCGCTCGGGACTAGCGGGGGGCTACAATGAGCAGTTCTTC.

This clonotype was observed at least ten times. The V and J genes are TRBV12-3 or TRBV12-4 and TRBJ2-3, with TRBD2 matching over 11 bases. The CDR3 loop spans 17 amino acids. Trimming removed 6 bases from V and 0 bases from J; junction bases left unmatched: 8. The chain's CDR3 is CASSPGLAAKSTDTQYF. In DNA form, the CDR3 reads TGTGCCAGCAGCCCGGGACTAGCGGCGAAAAGCACAGATACGCAGTATTTT.

This clonotype was observed many times. V and J are TRBV7-2 and TRBJ2-3, with 11 bases matching TRBD1. V gave up 4 bases and J gave up 2 bases; unmatched junction bases: 2. CDR1 SGHTA and CDR2 FQGNSA come from the germline V gene. The CDR3 runs 15 residues. The CDR3 DNA reads as TGTGCCAGCAGCTGGACAGGGGGCTTCACAGATACGCAGTATTTT. Translating it yields CASSWTGGFTDTQYF.

This clonotype was found many times. The J gene is TRBJ2-2, the V gene TRBV12-3 or TRBV12-4, with D possibly being TRBD2 (6 bases). The V gene lost 1 base and the J gene lost 7 bases, with 13 bases spanning the gap. This CDR3 has 15 residues. The CDR3 DNA follows: TGTGCCAGCAGTTTAGTTACGGGAGCGGTCGGGGAGCTGTTTTTT. Protein sequence: CASSLVTGAVGELFF.

This clonotype has a count of ten or more. The chain combines TRBV5-1 with TRBJ2-7; tentatively, D is TRBD2 (7 bases). V was clipped by 1 base and J by 6 bases, with 14 bases between them. Germline CDR1 and CDR2: SGHRS and YFSETQ. The CDR3 covers 14 residues. In nucleotides, the CDR3 is TGCGCCAGCAGCTTGACCGGGGGCGGGAGCGAGCAGTACTTC. Translation: CASSLTGGGSEQYF.

The chain combines TRBV20-1 with TRBJ2-1; 10 bases are a match to TRBD2. V lost 5 bases and J lost 3; bases outside the gene matches: 4. The CDR3 length is 14 residues. Germline values: CDR1 DFQATT, CDR2 SNEGSKA (reference sequence). The CDR3 reads CSAELAGSYNEQFF. The CDR3, as DNA: TGCAGTGCTGAACTAGCGGGAAGCTACAATGAGCAGTTCTTC.

This clonotype was detected many times. The rearrangement links TRBV5-1 to TRBJ1-5, with TRBD1 as a possible D gene (5 bases). The CDR3 loop spans 14 amino acids. Germline assignment: CDR1 SGHRS and CDR2 YFSETQ. V lost 4 bases and J 2 bases, leaving 10 bases between the germline ends. The CDR3 spells CASSPGPGNQPQHF. The CDR3 coding sequence is TGCGCCAGCAGCCCGGGACCTGGCAATCAGCCCCAGCATTTT.

This clonotype was observed many times. This chain joins TRBV7-2 and TRBJ2-3; the match to TRBD1 covers 7 bases. The length of the CDR3 is 15 residues. The germline V gene encodes CDR1 SGHTA and CDR2 FQGNSA. J was trimmed by 1 base and V by 4 bases; bases with no gene match: 5. In DNA, the CDR3 is TGTGCCAGCAGCTCAACCGGGACAGGCACAGATACGCAGTATTTT. Translated: CASSSTGTGTDTQYF.

This clonotype was found many times. The rearrangement links TRBV12-3 or TRBV12-4 to TRBJ2-6; D is unclear. CDR3 length: 17 residues. V was pared by 6 bases and J by 0 bases, with 15 bases between. Here the CDR3 reads CASRPEGQSSGANVLTF. CDR3 nucleotide sequence: TGTGCCAGCAGGCCCGAAGGGCAAAGCTCTGGGGCCAACGTCCTGACTTTC.

This clonotype was found many times. The CDR3: CSARDASGSGNEQFF. The CDR3 DNA sequence: TGCAGTGCTAGAGATGCTAGCGGGAGTGGAAATGAGCAGTTCTTC. This chain connects TRBV20-1 to TRBJ2-1, with 10 bases that match TRBD2. This CDR3 is built from 15 residues. V was pared by 0 bases and J by 7 bases, with 6 bases of the junction left unmatched. The germline V gene encodes CDR1 DFQATT and CDR2 SNEGSKA (reference sequence).

The DNA of the CDR3 is TGTGCCAGCAGGGGACCTACTGGAAACACCATATATTTT. Protein sequence: CASRGPTGNTIYF. The chain recombines TRBV11-2 with TRBJ1-3; perhaps TRBD1 as D (5 bases). V was shortened by 6 bases and J by 2 bases, with 8 bases between the two germline ends. The germline CDR1 and CDR2 sequences are SGHAT and FQNNGV. CDR3 length: 13 residues.

The table lists this clonotype with many counts. The genes are TRBV6-2 or TRBV6-3 and TRBJ2-1; 13 bases agree with TRBD2. This CDR3 spans 16 amino acids. Per the germline V gene, CDR1 is MNHEY and CDR2 is SVGEGT. V trimming: 5 bases; J trimming: 4 bases; junction bases outside the gene matches: 5. CDR3 sequence: CASSRTSGSRYNEQFF. DNA of the CDR3: TGTGCCAGCAGTCGGACTAGCGGGAGTCGGTACAATGAGCAGTTCTTC.